This is a list of T cell receptor beta chains from one sample in a study of blood T cell repertoires in COVID-19. Measured with immunoSEQ multiplex PCR; TCRdb has only the in-frame clones, and not every one. The sample lists 65,000 to 100,000 clones, under 85% occurring once. Sequenced sample: peripheral blood. All receptors come from a human donor in a cohort sampled during active COVID-19. Each CDR3 is given with its conserved first and last residue. Each record gives: D gene, clone size, J gene, V gene, CDR3 protein, CDR3 DNA. A D gene is named only where the DNA matches it firmly. Only some rows state a clone size, as once, few, many or a class for expanded clones.

d_gene: NA
abundance: once
j_gene: TRBJ1-1
v_gene: TRBV28
CDR3aa: CASRTVGPEAFF
CDR3nt: TGTGCCAGCAGGACAGTAGGACCTGAAGCTTTCTTT

d_gene: NA
abundance: NA
j_gene: TRBJ2-5
v_gene: TRBV7-8
CDR3aa: CASSSLPRAETQYF
CDR3nt: TGTGCCAGCAGCTCCCTCCCCCGAGCCGAGACCCAGTACTTC

d_gene: NA
abundance: NA
j_gene: TRBJ1-4
v_gene: TRBV9
CDR3aa: CASSVDALGAFNEKLFF
CDR3nt: TGTGCCAGCAGCGTAGACGCCCTCGGAGCGTTTAATGAAAAACTGTTTTTT

d_gene: TRBD1
abundance: NA
j_gene: TRBJ2-7
v_gene: TRBV19
CDR3aa: CASSPSGQGDYEQYF
CDR3nt: TGTGCCAGTAGTCCCTCGGGACAGGGGGACTACGAGCAGTACTTC

d_gene: NA
abundance: NA
j_gene: TRBJ2-7
v_gene: TRBV5-5
CDR3aa: CASSIARGDGTYEQYF
CDR3nt: TGTGCCAGCAGCATAGCCAGGGGGGACGGGACCTACGAGCAGTACTTC

d_gene: TRBD2
abundance: NA
j_gene: TRBJ2-1
v_gene: TRBV7-9
CDR3aa: CASSSPSNGGVSSYNEQFF
CDR3nt: TGTGCCAGCAGCTCCCCTTCTAACGGGGGGGTGAGCTCCTACAATGAGCAGTTCTTC

d_gene: NA
abundance: once
j_gene: TRBJ2-3
v_gene: TRBV6-5
CDR3aa: CASSSPTRSTDTQYF
CDR3nt: TGTGCCAGCAGCTCTCCGACACGGAGCACAGATACGCAGTATTTT

d_gene: NA
abundance: NA
j_gene: TRBJ2-1
v_gene: TRBV7-9
CDR3aa: CASSLIGGNEQFF
CDR3nt: TGTGCCAGCAGCTTAATTGGGGGGAATGAGCAGTTCTTC

d_gene: TRBD2
abundance: few
j_gene: TRBJ2-5
v_gene: TRBV2
CDR3aa: CASSSSGLGAETQYF
CDR3nt: TGTGCCAGCAGTTCCTCCGGACTAGGTGCAGAGACCCAGTACTTC

d_gene: NA
abundance: NA
j_gene: TRBJ1-1
v_gene: TRBV28
CDR3aa: CASSLPFGMNTEAFF
CDR3nt: TGTGCCAGCAGTTTACCATTCGGGATGAACACTGAAGCTTTCTTT

d_gene: NA
abundance: NA
j_gene: TRBJ1-5
v_gene: TRBV7-8
CDR3aa: CASSLVAGGNQPQHF
CDR3nt: TGTGCCAGCAGCTTAGTGGCAGGTGGCAATCAGCCCCAGCATTTT

d_gene: TRBD1
abundance: once
j_gene: TRBJ1-5
v_gene: TRBV11-2
CDR3aa: CASSLGTGTGDQPQHF
CDR3nt: TGTGCCAGCAGCTTAGGAACCGGGACAGGGGATCAGCCCCAGCATTTT

d_gene: TRBD1
abundance: NA
j_gene: TRBJ1-5
v_gene: TRBV28
CDR3aa: CASRLRQGAGNQPQHF
CDR3nt: TGTGCCAGCAGGCTGAGACAGGGGGCGGGCAATCAGCCCCAGCATTTT

d_gene: TRBD2
abundance: NA
j_gene: TRBJ2-1
v_gene: TRBV6-1
CDR3aa: CASSELAGTYNEQFF
CDR3nt: TGTGCCAGCAGTGAACTAGCGGGCACATACAATGAGCAGTTCTTC

d_gene: NA
abundance: NA
j_gene: TRBJ1-2
v_gene: TRBV6-5
CDR3aa: CASSYSGARGYTF
CDR3nt: TGTGCCAGCAGTTACTCAGGGGCGAGGGGCTACACCTTC